The 21 T cell receptor beta chains given below trace back to one sample, sequenced in a study of T cells in Graves' hyperthyroidism and ophthalmopathy. Researchers amplified the TCR beta CDR3 regions from RNA transcripts. The TCR CDR3 was amplified in a first-round RT-PCR using the HTBI primer set. TCRdb reprocessed the multiplex PCR reads with MiXCR, giving one entry per CDR3 protein. The sample consists of hundreds of thousands of distinct CDR3 sequences, roughly 14% of them appearing once. Sequencing input: blood. These receptors came from a man aged 18 to 30 with Graves' ophthalmopathy.

This chain links TRBV13 with TRBJ2-5; D gene uncertain. The CDR3 has 15 residues. The germline V and J ends were trimmed by 4 bases and 5 bases, with 17 bases remaining between them. The germline V gene has CDR1 PRHDT and CDR2 FYEKMQ (reference sequence). The CDR3 sequence is CASSSPGSGQETQYF. In nucleotides, the CDR3 is TGTGCCAGCAGCTCCCCTGGGTCCGGTCAGGAGACCCAGTACTTC.

V usage is TRBV7-9 and J usage is TRBJ1-4; D is ambiguous. The CDR3 is made up of 15 amino acids. Germline-derived CDR1 and CDR2 are SEHNR and FQNEAQ (reference sequence). The germline V and J ends were trimmed by 1 base and 8 bases, with 14 bases remaining between them. The CDR3 DNA follows: TGTGCCAGCAGCTTAGTCGGCCTCCTGGGGGAAAAACTGTTTTTT. It encodes CASSLVGLLGEKLFF. The variable domain in full, completed from reference TRBV7-9 and TRBJ1-4, reads DTGVSQNPRHKITKRGQNVTFRCDPISEHNRLYWYRQTLGQGPEFLTYFQNEAQLEKSRLLSDRFSAERPKGSFSTLEIQRTEQGDSAMYLCASSLVGLLGEKLFFGSGTQLSVL.

Many counts were recorded for this clonotype. This chain joins TRBV3-1 and TRBJ2-7; 10 bases line up with TRBD2. This CDR3 contains 15 residues. From germline, CDR1 is LGHDT and CDR2 YNNKEL (reference sequence). The V and J ends lost 7 bases and 4 bases, in that order; junction bases with no gene match: 10. CDR3: CASKESGGVTYEQYF. Written as DNA, the CDR3 is TGTGCCAGCAAGGAAAGCGGGGGGGTGACTTACGAGCAGTACTTC.

This clonotype came up many times. The chain uses TRBV11-2 and TRBJ2-1; possibly TRBD1 or TRBD2 for D (5 bases each). Trimming took off 5 bases at V and 4 bases at J, with 9 bases between the two ends. CDR3 length: 13 amino acids. In germline, CDR1 is SGHAT, CDR2 FQNNGV. The CDR3 loop reads CASSTGRYNEQFF. In DNA, the CDR3 is TGTGCCAGCAGCACGGGACGGTACAATGAGCAGTTCTTC.

The table lists this clonotype with many counts. The gene calls are TRBV12-3 or TRBV12-4 and TRBJ2-1; 12 bases are shared with TRBD2. There are 18 residues in the CDR3. V shed 4 bases, J shed 7 bases, and the junction held 14 bases outside the gene matches. This CDR3 is CASSSQGLAGALMNEQFF. The CDR3 bases are TGTGCCAGCAGTTCCCAGGGACTAGCGGGCGCCCTCATGAATGAGCAGTTCTTC.

This clonotype occurred a few times. A read error may account for a junction end that differs from germline. V and J are TRBV6-1 and TRBJ2-7, with 11 positions matching TRBD2. The CDR3 runs 15 residues. In germline, CDR1 is MNHNS, CDR2 SASEGT. CDR3 nucleotide sequence: TGTGTCAGCAGTCTATTTAGCGGGAGGGCCCGCGAGCAGTACTTC. This gives the protein CVSSLFSGRAREQYF.

This clonotype was seen a few times. This chain uses TRBV29-1 with TRBJ2-7; D is ambiguous. The CDR3 has 12 residues. Germline-derived CDR1 and CDR2 are SQVTM and ANQGSEA. Trimming removed 3 bases at V and 2 bases at J, with 8 bases between. CDR3 in DNA: TGCAGCGTTGACCTCAACGCCTACGAGCAGTACTTC. It yields the protein CSVDLNAYEQYF.

Note on this clonotype: A single base separates this from a much larger clone, so it may be a read error. The chain joins TRBV6-1 to TRBJ2-1; 8 bases agree with TRBD1. Germline-derived CDR1 and CDR2 are MNHNS and SASEGT. Trimming cost V 7 bases and J 4 bases; bases outside gene matches: 3. The CDR3 extends over 13 amino acids. As DNA, the CDR3 is TGTGCCAGCACTGGACAGGGTTACAATGAGCAGTTCTTC. Its translation is CASTGQGYNEQFF.

Remarks on this clonotype: An end of the junction differs from the germline gene, which may be a read error. The V and J genes are TRBV7-7 and TRBJ2-1, with 7 bases aligning to TRBD1. Germline-derived CDR1 and CDR2 are SSHAT and FNYEAQ (reference sequence). CDR3 length: 12 residues. The CDR3 DNA follows: TGTGCTAGCACCGACAGGGTGGGTGAGCAGTTCTTC. This translates into CASTDRVGEQFF.

This clonotype turned up a few times. The chain has TRBV29-1 and TRBJ1-1; D remains ambiguous. The CDR3 consists of 12 residues. With 4 bases removed from V and 8 bases from J, the gap between germline ends came to 14 bases. Germline V gene lookup returns CDR1 SQVTM and CDR2 ANQGSEA. This chain's CDR3 is CSVADLGEEAFF. The CDR3 DNA is TGCAGCGTTGCTGATCTTGGGGAGGAAGCTTTCTTT.

This clonotype has ten or more counts. The chain combines TRBV20-1 with TRBJ2-5; maybe TRBD2 (5 bases). Trimming shortened V by 3 bases and J by 4 bases, and 15 bases separated the two germline ends. CDR1 and CDR2 from the germline V gene are DFQATT and SNEGSKA (reference sequence). CDR3 length: 14 residues. DNA for the CDR3: TGCAGTGCTAGCCCCTCCCGGGGAATAGAGACCCAGTACTTC. This translates into CSASPSRGIETQYF.

This clonotype was counted many times. The chain carries TRBV5-1 and TRBJ1-1; no reliable D call. CDR1 is SGHRS and CDR2 is YFSETQ in the germline V gene. CDR3 length equals 14 residues. Trimming took off 1 base at V and 2 bases at J, with 9 bases between the two ends. The CDR3 DNA sequence: TGCGCCAGCAGCTTGTCGTTTCCTAACACTGAAGCTTTCTTT. It specifies CASSLSFPNTEAFF.

Ten or more counts support this clonotype. This chain uses TRBV11-2 with TRBJ2-7; possible D gene TRBD1, 6 bases. Per germline, CDR1 SGHAT and CDR2 FQNNGV. The CDR3 length is 17 residues. Trimming left V 0 bases short and J 0 bases short, with 15 bases between. The CDR3 nucleotides read TGTGCCAGCAGCTTAGACACTACGAGGACAGACTCCTACGAGCAGTACTTC. It is translated as CASSLDTTRTDSYEQYF.

A word on this clonotype: This may stem from a read error, because a much larger clone lies one nucleotide away. The chain uses TRBV30 and TRBJ1-4; no clear D gene. Trimming took off 7 bases at V and 2 bases at J, with 11 bases between the two ends. The CDR3 extends over 13 amino acids. The V gene's germline CDR1 is GTSNPN and CDR2 SVGIG (reference sequence). The CDR3 DNA is TGTGCCTTAAACCCCGTGACTAATGAAAAACTGTTTTTT. This translates into CALNPVTNEKLFF.

The rearrangement links TRBV3-1 to TRBJ2-2; TRBD2 is a possible D gene (5 bases). V was pared by 0 bases and J by 0 bases, with 14 bases between. The CDR3 totals 18 residues. The germline CDR1 and CDR2 sequences are LGHDT and YNNKEL (reference sequence). CDR3 sequence reads: CASSQDIWRFANTGELFF. CDR3 in DNA: TGTGCCAGCAGCCAAGATATTTGGAGGTTCGCGAACACCGGGGAGCTGTTTTTT.

The J gene is TRBJ2-1, the V gene TRBV12-3 or TRBV12-4, with 9 nucleotides matching TRBD2. The CDR3 is 16 amino acids. V was clipped by 2 bases and J by 6 bases; unmatched bases: 8. Written as DNA, the CDR3 is TGTGCCAGCAGTTTAAGTCTGCGCGGGGGGGCCAATGAGCAGTTCTTC. Its protein product is CASSLSLRGGANEQFF.

The CDR3 nucleotides read TGTGCCACCAGCAGAGATCGCCCCAGTCGACAAGAGACCCAGTACTTC. Its protein is CATSRDRPSRQETQYF. The gene calls are TRBV15 and TRBJ2-5; D is unresolved. This CDR3 region has 16 residues. In germline, CDR1 is LNHNV, CDR2 YYDKDF (reference sequence). Trimming shortened V by 0 bases and J by 2 bases, and 13 bases separated the two germline ends. Complete variable domain (other parts from reference TRBV15 and TRBJ2-5): DAMVIQNPRYQVTQFGKPVTLSCSQTLNHNVMYWYQQKSSQAPKLLFHYYDKDFNNEADTPDNFQSRRPNTSFCFLDIRSPGLGDTAMYLCATSRDRPSRQETQYFGPGTRLLVL.

This clonotype has ten or more counts. The chain combines TRBV30 with TRBJ2-1; 8 nucleotides agree with TRBD1. CDR3 size: 14 residues. V lost 0 bases to trimming and J lost 7 bases; unmatched junction nucleotides: 5. Per germline, CDR1 GTSNPN and CDR2 SVGIG (reference sequence). The CDR3 protein is CAWSVVTGVNEQFF. CDR3 sequence (DNA): TGTGCCTGGAGTGTCGTGACAGGGGTGAATGAGCAGTTCTTC.

J is TRBJ2-7 and V is TRBV24-1; a possible D gene is TRBD2 (6 bases). V was pared by 5 bases and J by 5 bases, with 12 bases between. CDR1 is KGHDR, CDR2 SFDVKD, per germline. CDR3 length: 13 residues. CDR3 nucleotides: TGTGCCACCAGTGCCTATTCGGGGGACGAGCAGTACTTC. Translated, it gives CATSAYSGDEQYF.

This clonotype was seen at least ten times. The chain combines TRBV2 with TRBJ2-7; 11 nucleotides agree with TRBD1. There are 12 residues in the CDR3. Losses at the gene ends were 10 bases for V and 7 bases for J; bases not matched to a gene: 6. CDR1 and CDR2 from the germline V gene are SNHLY and FYNNEI. Here the CDR3 reads CAIGQGAQEQYF. CDR3 nucleotide sequence: TGTGCCATAGGACAGGGGGCTCAGGAGCAGTACTTC.

Ten or more counts support this clonotype. The chain couples TRBV6-1 to TRBJ2-5; D ambiguous. The germline V gene has CDR1 MNHNS and CDR2 SASEGT. This CDR3 has 15 residues. Trimming removed 5 bases at V and 4 bases at J, with 17 bases between. The DNA for the CDR3 is TGTGCCAGCAGTCCCCGGGTCGGGTACGGAGAGACCCAGTACTTC. It is translated as CASSPRVGYGETQYF.